Listed below are T cell receptor beta chains from one sample, sequenced in a study of shared clonotypes between healthy human individuals. The repertoire was sequenced with immunoSEQ multiplex PCR; TCRdb's copy has only in-frame clones and lacks some. The sample lists about 2.4 million clones, 90% to 95% occurring once. What was sequenced was naive CD4+ T cells sorted from blood. These receptors all come from a man aged 18 to 30 in good health. Both conserved end residues are part of each CDR3. D genes are given only for firm matches. Expanded clones are given a class, and other clones once, few, many or no size at all.

.,TRBV6-5,TRBJ2-7,TRBD1,CASSPTGGSYEQYF,TGTGCCAGCAGCCCGACAGGGGGCTCCTACGAGCAGTACTTC
.,TRBV28,TRBJ1-5,.,CASLSWGIYSNQPQHF,TGTGCCAGTCTATCATGGGGGATATATAGCAATCAGCCCCAGCATTTT
few,TRBV16,TRBJ1-1,.,CASSVDSNTEAFF,TGTGCCAGCAGCGTTGATTCGAACACTGAAGCTTTCTTT
few,TRBV18,TRBJ1-2,.,CASSPPGAYGYTF,TGTGCCAGCTCACCCCCTGGGGCTTATGGCTACACCTTC
.,TRBV6-6,TRBJ1-5,.,CASSLQGVGQPQHF,TGTGCCAGCAGCCTACAGGGCGTGGGTCAGCCCCAGCATTTT
.,TRBV6-1,TRBJ2-1,.,CASSEGDIRNEQFF,TGTGCCAGCAGTGAAGGGGATATACGCAATGAGCAGTTCTTC
.,TRBV5-4,TRBJ1-3,.,CASSLVGVSGNTIYF,TGTGCCAGCAGCTTGGTCGGAGTCTCTGGAAACACCATATATTTT
.,TRBV4-1,TRBJ2-7,.,CASSQDRNNVYEQYF,TGCGCCAGCAGCCAAGATAGGAACAACGTCTACGAGCAGTACTTC
.,TRBV14,TRBJ2-3,TRBD1,CASSLWTGGGTDTQYF,TGTGCCAGCAGCCTATGGACAGGGGGCGGCACAGATACGCAGTATTTT
.,TRBV7-9,TRBJ1-3,TRBD1,CASSKARQGSAGNTIYF,TGTGCCAGCAGCAAAGCCAGACAGGGTTCAGCTGGAAACACCATATATTTT
.,TRBV2,TRBJ1-3,.,CASSRAVSGNTIYF,TGTGCCAGCAGTAGGGCTGTCTCTGGAAACACCATATATTTT
.,TRBV6-1,TRBJ2-7,TRBD2,CASRLTSGGAYEQYF,TGTGCCAGCAGATTGACTAGCGGGGGGGCTTACGAGCAGTACTTC
.,TRBV9,TRBJ2-3,.,CASSDLAASTDTQYF,TGTGCCAGCAGCGATTTAGCGGCTAGCACAGATACGCAGTATTTT
.,TRBV2,TRBJ1-2,.,CASSRLWGYTF,TGTGCCAGCAGCAGGTTATGGGGCTACACCTTC
.,TRBV25-1,TRBJ1-1,.,CASRETGDATEAFF,TGTGCCAGCAGGGAGACAGGAGATGCCACTGAAGCTTTCTTT
.,TRBV18,TRBJ2-7,.,CASSSTVWEQYF,TGTGCCAGCTCGTCGACCGTTTGGGAGCAGTACTTC